One T cell receptor beta chain is described in this entry. Data came from immunoSEQ multiplex PCR; TCRdb stores just in-frame clones and leaves some out. This sample carries 250,000 to 300,000 clones, around 89% of them seen once, and the ten largest clones take under 15%. This specimen belongs to a study of blood T cell repertoires in COVID-19. CDR3 size: 13 residues. V shed 4 bases and J shed 5 bases, with 8 bases lying between them. In germline, CDR1 is MDHEN, CDR2 SYDVKM. The source material was peripheral blood. The V gene is TRBV28, the J gene TRBJ1-4, with unresolved D. The source is a woman aged 60-75 years with acute or convalescent COVID-19. The CDR3 loop reads CASSYLQNEKLFF. Written as DNA, the CDR3 is TGTGCCAGCAGTTACCTACAGAATGAAAAACTGTTTTTT.